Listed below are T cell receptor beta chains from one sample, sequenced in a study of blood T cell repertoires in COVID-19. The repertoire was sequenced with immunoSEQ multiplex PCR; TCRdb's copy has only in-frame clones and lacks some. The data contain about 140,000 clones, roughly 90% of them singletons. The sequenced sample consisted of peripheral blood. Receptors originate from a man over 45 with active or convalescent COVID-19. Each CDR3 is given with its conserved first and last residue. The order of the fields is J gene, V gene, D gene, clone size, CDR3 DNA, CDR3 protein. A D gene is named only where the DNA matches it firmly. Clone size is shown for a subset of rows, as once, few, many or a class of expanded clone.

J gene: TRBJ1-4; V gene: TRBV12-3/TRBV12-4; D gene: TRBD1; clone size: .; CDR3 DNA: TGTGCCAGCAGTTGGACAGGGTATGAAAAACTGTTTTTT; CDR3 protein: CASSWTGYEKLFF
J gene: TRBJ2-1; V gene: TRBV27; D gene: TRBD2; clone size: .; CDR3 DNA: TGTGCCAGCAGTTTCCTCTCACGGGGGGGCGGGCGGGGCGATGAGCAGTTCTTC; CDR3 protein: CASSFLSRGGGRGDEQFF
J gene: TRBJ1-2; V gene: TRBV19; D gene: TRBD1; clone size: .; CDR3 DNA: TGTGCCAGTAGTATGCCGGGACAGGGGAGGTATGGCTACACCTTC; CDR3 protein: CASSMPGQGRYGYTF
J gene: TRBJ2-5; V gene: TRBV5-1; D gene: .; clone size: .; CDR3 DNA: TGCGCCAGCAGCTTGGTTCTTCAAGGGGGAAGTGAGACCCAGTACTTC; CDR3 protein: CASSLVLQGGSETQYF
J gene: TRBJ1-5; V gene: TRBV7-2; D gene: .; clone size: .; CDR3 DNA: TGTGCCAGCAGCTTATATACCGGGAGTCGGAGCAATCAGCCCCAGCATTTT; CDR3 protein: CASSLYTGSRSNQPQHF
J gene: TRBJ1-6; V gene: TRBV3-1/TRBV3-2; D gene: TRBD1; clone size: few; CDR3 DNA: TGTGCCAGCAGCCACCGGGACAGGGGGCTTAATTCACCCCTCCACTTT; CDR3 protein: CASSHRDRGLNSPLHF
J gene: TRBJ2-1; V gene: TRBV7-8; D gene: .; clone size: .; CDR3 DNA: TGTGCCAGCAGCTTTTCCGGGACAAGTACCTACAATGAGCAGTTCTTC; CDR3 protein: CASSFSGTSTYNEQFF
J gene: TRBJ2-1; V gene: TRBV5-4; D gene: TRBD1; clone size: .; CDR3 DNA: TGTGCCAGCAGCTTGGCGGGACAGGGGATAAATGAGCAGTTCTTC; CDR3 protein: CASSLAGQGINEQFF
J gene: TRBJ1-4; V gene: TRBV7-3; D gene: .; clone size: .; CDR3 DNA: TGTGCCAGCAGCTTTAGTTCTCTTTATGAAAAACTGTTTTTT; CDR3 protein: CASSFSSLYEKLFF
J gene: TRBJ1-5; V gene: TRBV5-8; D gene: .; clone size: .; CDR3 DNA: TGTGCCAGCCCCTTCCCAGGGGATAGCAATCAGCCCCAGCATTTT; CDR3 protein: CASPFPGDSNQPQHF
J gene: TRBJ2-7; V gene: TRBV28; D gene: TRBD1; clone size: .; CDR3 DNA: TGTGCCAGCAGGACGGGACAGGAGAAATACGAGCAGTACTTC; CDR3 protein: CASRTGQEKYEQYF
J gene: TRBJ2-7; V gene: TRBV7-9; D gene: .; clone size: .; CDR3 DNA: TGTGCCAGCAGCTTAGGGGCAGGGAAAGGCGAGCAGTACTTC; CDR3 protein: CASSLGAGKGEQYF
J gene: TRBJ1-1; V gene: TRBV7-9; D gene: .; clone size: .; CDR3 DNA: TGTGCCAGCAGCCGAAACAGGGATGAAGCTTTCTTT; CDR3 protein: CASSRNRDEAFF
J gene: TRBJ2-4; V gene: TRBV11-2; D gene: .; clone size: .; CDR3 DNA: TGTGCCAGCAGCCCTACCCCGGGGGACAGTCAGTACTTC; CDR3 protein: CASSPTPGDSQYF
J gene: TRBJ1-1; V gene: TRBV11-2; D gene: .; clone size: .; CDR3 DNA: TGTGCCAGCAGCTCATACAGGGCGCCGAACACTGAAGCTTTCTTT; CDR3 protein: CASSSYRAPNTEAFF
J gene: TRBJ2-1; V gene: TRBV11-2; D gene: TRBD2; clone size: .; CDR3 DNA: TGTGCCAGCAGCGGCGGGAGGGTGGATAATGAGCAGTTCTTC; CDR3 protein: CASSGGRVDNEQFF
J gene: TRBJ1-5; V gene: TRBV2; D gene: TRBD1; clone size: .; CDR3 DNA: TGTGCCAGCACCGAGACAGGGCGAAGCAATCAGCCCCAGCATTTT; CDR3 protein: CASTETGRSNQPQHF
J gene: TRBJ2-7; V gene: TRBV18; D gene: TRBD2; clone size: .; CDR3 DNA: TGTGCCAGCTCACCTACCGCGCGACTAGCGGGCAACGAGCAGTACTTC; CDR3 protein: CASSPTARLAGNEQYF
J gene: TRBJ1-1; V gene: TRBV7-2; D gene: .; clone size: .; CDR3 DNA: TGTGCCAGCAGCTTATCGCGACCAGCGTCTCCGGCTTTCTTT; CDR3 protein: CASSLSRPASPAFF
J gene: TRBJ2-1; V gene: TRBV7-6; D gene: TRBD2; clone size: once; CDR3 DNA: TGTGCCAGCAGCTTAGCGTCTAGCGCGGGAGGGGGGGAGCAGTTCTTC; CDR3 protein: CASSLASSAGGGEQFF
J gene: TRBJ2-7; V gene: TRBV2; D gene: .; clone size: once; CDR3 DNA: TGTGCCAGCAACTCTCAGGGTCTCTACGAGCAGTACTTC; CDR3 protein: CASNSQGLYEQYF
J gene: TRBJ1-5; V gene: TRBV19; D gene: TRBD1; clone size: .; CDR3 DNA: TGTGCCAGCAAGACCGGGACAGGGGGTAGCAATCAGCCCCAGCATTTT; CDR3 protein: CASKTGTGGSNQPQHF
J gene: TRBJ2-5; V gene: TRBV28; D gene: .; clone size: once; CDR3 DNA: TGTGCCAGCAGTTCTGCACAGGGTGGAGAGACCCAGTACTTC; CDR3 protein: CASSSAQGGETQYF
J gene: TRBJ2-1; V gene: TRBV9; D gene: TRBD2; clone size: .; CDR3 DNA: TGTGCCAGCAGCGAGAGCGGGGGAGGCGATGAGCAGTTCTTC; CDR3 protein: CASSESGGGDEQFF
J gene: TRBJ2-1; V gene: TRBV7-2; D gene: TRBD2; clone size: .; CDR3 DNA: TGTGCCAGCAGCCCCCATCGGACTAGCGGGAGAGGGTACAATGAGCAGTTCTTC; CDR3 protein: CASSPHRTSGRGYNEQFF
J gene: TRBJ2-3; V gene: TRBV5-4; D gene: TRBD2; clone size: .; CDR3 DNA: TGTGCCAGCAGCGCCAAGGTGGGAGGGGATACGCAGTATTTT; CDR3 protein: CASSAKVGGDTQYF
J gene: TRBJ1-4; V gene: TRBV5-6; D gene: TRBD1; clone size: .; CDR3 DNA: TGTGCCAGCAGCGGCGGGACAGTTGACGCAACTAATGAAAAACTGTTTTTT; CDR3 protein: CASSGGTVDATNEKLFF
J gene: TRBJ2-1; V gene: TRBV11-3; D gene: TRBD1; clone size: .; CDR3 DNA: TGTGCCAGCAGCTTAGAGGGACAGGGGGCTAGGCGGGAGCAGTTCTTC; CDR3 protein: CASSLEGQGARREQFF
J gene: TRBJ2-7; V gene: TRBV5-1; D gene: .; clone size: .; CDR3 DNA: TGCGCCAGCAGCGTCGTCGTTAGCCGAGGGCACGAGCAGTACTTC; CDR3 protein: CASSVVVSRGHEQYF
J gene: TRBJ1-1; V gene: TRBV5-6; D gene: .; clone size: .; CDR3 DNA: TGTGCCAGCAGCCTAGACGGTTTTAACACTGAAGCTTTCTTT; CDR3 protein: CASSLDGFNTEAFF
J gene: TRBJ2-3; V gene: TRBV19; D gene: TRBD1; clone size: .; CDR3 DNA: TGTGCCAGTAGTATGGGGACAGGGGTCCTGCAGTATTTT; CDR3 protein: CASSMGTGVLQYF
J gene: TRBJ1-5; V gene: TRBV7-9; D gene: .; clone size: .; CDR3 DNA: TGTGCCAGCAGTCCCAGCGTCAATCAGCCCCAGCATTTT; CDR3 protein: CASSPSVNQPQHF
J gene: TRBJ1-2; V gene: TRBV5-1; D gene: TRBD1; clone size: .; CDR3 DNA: TGCGCCAGCAGCTTGGAGGGGACAGCCCGGGACGGCTACACCTTC; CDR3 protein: CASSLEGTARDGYTF
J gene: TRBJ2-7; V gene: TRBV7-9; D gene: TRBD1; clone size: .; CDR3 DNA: TGTGCCAGCAGCTTAGCACAGGGGTCGTCTGGCGAGCAGTACTTC; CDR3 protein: CASSLAQGSSGEQYF
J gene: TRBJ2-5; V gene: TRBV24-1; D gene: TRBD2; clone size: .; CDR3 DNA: TGTGCCACCAGTGACAATCAACTAGCGGGCCAAGAGACCCAGTACTTC; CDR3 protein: CATSDNQLAGQETQYF
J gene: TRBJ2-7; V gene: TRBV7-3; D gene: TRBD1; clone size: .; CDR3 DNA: TGTGCCAGCAGCTTAATGGGCCCGTCGGGACAGGGGGCGCGGGAGCAGTACTTC; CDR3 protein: CASSLMGPSGQGAREQYF
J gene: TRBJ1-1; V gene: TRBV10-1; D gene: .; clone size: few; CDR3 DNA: TGCGCCAGCAGTGTAGACAGCCTGGGCACTGAAGCTTTCTTT; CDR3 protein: CASSVDSLGTEAFF
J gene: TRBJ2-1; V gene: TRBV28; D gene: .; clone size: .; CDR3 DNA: TGTGCCAGCAGTTTTTTGGGACTCCTTTTTCTTGGCTCCTACAATGAGCAGTTCTTC; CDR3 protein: CASSFLGLLFLGSYNEQFF
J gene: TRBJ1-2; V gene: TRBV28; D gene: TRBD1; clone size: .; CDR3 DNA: TGTGCCAGCAGCCGGGACAGGGGGCACTATGGCTACACCTTC; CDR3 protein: CASSRDRGHYGYTF
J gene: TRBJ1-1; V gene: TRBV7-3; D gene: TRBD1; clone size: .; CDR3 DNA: TGTGCCAGCAGCTTAAGCGGGACAGTCGAAGCTTTCTTT; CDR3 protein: CASSLSGTVEAFF
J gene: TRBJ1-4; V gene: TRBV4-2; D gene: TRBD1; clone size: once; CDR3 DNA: TGTGCCAGCAGCCAAGATACTGACAGGGGAAAACTGTTTTTT; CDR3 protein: CASSQDTDRGKLFF
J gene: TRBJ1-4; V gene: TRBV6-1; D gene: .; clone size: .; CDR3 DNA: TGTGCCAGCAGTGAAGGGTACTCTCAGCGGGCTCGCGAAAAACTGTTTTTT; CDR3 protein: CASSEGYSQRAREKLFF
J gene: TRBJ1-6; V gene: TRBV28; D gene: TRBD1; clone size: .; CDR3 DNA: TGTGCCAGCAGTCGACAGGGGGCAGGGAATTCACCCCTCCACTTT; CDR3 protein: CASSRQGAGNSPLHF
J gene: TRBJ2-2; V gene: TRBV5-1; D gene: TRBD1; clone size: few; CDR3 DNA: TGCGCCAGCAGTGCGAGACAGGGCACCGGGGAGCTGTTTTTT; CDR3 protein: CASSARQGTGELFF
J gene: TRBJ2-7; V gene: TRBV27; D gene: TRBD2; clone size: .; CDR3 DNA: TGTGCCAGCAGTTTATCGTGGGTAGCGGGAAGGGACGAGCAGTACTTC; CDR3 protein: CASSLSWVAGRDEQYF
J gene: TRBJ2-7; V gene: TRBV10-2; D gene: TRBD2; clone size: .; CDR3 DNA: TGCGCCAGCAGTGATTACGGGACTAGCGGGAGTTACGAGCAGTACTTC; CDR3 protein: CASSDYGTSGSYEQYF
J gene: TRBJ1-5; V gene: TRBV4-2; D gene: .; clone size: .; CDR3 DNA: TGTGCCAGCAGCCAAGAGAGGAGGGACGGCAATCAGCCCCAGCATTTT; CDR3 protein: CASSQERRDGNQPQHF
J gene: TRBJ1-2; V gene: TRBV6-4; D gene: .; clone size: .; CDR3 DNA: TGTGCCAGCAGTGACGGGAGAGGCTACACCTTC; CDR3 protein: CASSDGRGYTF
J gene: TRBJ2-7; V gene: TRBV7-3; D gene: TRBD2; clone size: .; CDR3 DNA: TGTGCCAGCAGCTTATGGGGGCCAGCGGGAGGCGGTGAGCAGTACTTC; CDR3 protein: CASSLWGPAGGGEQYF
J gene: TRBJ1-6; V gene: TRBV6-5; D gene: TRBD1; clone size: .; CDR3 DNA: TGTGCCAGCAGGGGGGGGACAGGGTATTCACCCCTCCACTTT; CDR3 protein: CASRGGTGYSPLHF
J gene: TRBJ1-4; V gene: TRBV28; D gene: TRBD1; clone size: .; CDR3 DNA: TGTGCCAGCACCCTAGACAGGGGGTGGACCTCCCTCGATGAAAAACTGTTTTTT; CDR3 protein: CASTLDRGWTSLDEKLFF
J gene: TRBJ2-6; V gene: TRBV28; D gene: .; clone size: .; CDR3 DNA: TGTGCCAGCAGTCTCACAGGGAACGGGGCCAACGTCCTGACTTTC; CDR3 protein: CASSLTGNGANVLTF
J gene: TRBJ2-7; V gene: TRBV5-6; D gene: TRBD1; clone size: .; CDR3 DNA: TGTGCCAGCAGCTTGGCCTCCCTTGTGCGACAGGGTATATTTTCCGAGCAGTACTTC; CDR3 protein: CASSLASLVRQGIFSEQYF
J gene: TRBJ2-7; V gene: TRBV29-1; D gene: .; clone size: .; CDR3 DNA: TGCAGCGTTGAAATAGTTGACGAGCAGTACTTC; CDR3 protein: CSVEIVDEQYF
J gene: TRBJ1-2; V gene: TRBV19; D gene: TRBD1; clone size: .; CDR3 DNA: TGTGCCAGTAGAGCGGGGACAGGGGGTGATGGCTACACCTTC; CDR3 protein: CASRAGTGGDGYTF
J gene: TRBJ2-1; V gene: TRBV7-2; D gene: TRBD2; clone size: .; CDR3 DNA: TGTGCCAGCAGCTCGACGGGAGGGATGAACAATGAGCAGTTCTTC; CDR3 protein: CASSSTGGMNNEQFF
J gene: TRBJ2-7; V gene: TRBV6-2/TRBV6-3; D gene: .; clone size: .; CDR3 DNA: TGTGCCAGCAGTTATTCCCAGGGAACTGTTGGCTACGAGCAGTACTTC; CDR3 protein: CASSYSQGTVGYEQYF
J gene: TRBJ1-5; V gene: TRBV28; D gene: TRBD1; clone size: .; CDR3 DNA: TGTGCCAGCAGTTCCGGGACAGGGAACGTTCAGCCCCAGCATTTT; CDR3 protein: CASSSGTGNVQPQHF
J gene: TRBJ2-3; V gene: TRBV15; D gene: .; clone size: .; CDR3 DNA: TGTGCCACCAGCCCTCGACTAGGGATGGATACGCAGTATTTT; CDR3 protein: CATSPRLGMDTQYF
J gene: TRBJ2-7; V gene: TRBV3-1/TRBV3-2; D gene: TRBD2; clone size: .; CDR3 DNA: TGTGCCAGCAGCCAAACCCAACAAGCGGGAGGGACCCACGAGCAGTACTTC; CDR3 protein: CASSQTQQAGGTHEQYF